These 12 T cell receptor beta chains share one sample of origin, sequenced in a study of blood T cell repertoires in COVID-19. Assay: immunoSEQ multiplex PCR; the TCRdb copy retains only in-frame clones and omits some. The data hold about 160,000 clones, with 80% to 90% observed a single time. The sample consisted of PBMCs or T cells enriched from blood (not recorded which). The receptors here all came from a woman aged 50 to 60 who had recovered from COVID-19.

Turning to this clone: Additional DNA sequences in this sample encode the identical CDR3. V is TRBV6-2 or TRBV6-3 and J is TRBJ2-1; 11 bases are a match to TRBD2. This CDR3 has 15 amino acids. The V gene's germline CDR1 is MNHEY and CDR2 SVGEGT. V lost 6 bases, J lost 3 bases, and 4 bases stayed unmatched. The CDR3 here is CASSTGTSGYNEQFF. The CDR3 coding sequence is TGTGCCAGCAGCACCGGGACTAGCGGCTACAATGAGCAGTTCTTC.

V usage is TRBV5-1 and J usage is TRBJ2-7; TRBD1 is a possible D gene (5 bases). Germline CDR1 reads SGHRS; CDR2 reads YFSETQ. Trimming pared 4 bases from V and 4 bases from J, leaving 9 bases between. The CDR3 runs 12 residues. The CDR3 DNA reads TGCGCCAGCAGCCAGGGTGGTTACGAGCAGTACTTC. As protein: CASSQGGYEQYF.

Only one count was recorded for this clone. V gene TRBV4-2 combines with J gene TRBJ1-1; D perhaps matches TRBD1 (6 bases). Germline values: CDR1 LGHNA, CDR2 YNFKEQ. With 0 bases removed from V and 2 bases from J, the gap between germline ends came to 13 bases. CDR3 length equals 16 residues. CDR3 DNA sequence: TGTGCCAGCAGCCAAGATTCGGTCAGGGGAAACACTGAAGCTTTCTTT. Encoded protein: CASSQDSVRGNTEAFF.

This clone was recorded a few times. The chain carries TRBV24-1 and TRBJ2-1, with D possibly matching TRBD1 (6 bases). The germline CDR1 and CDR2 sequences are KGHDR and SFDVKD. The CDR3 runs 11 residues. V was cut by 2 bases and J by 14 bases, with 9 bases left in between. CDR3 in amino acids: CATSDSRDKFF. The DNA of the CDR3 is TGTGCCACCAGTGATTCCCGGGACAAGTTCTTC.

V is TRBV28 and J is TRBJ1-5; a possible D gene is TRBD1 (6 bases). The CDR3 runs to 16 residues. V lost 3 bases and J 1 base, leaving 13 bases between the germline ends. CDR1 and CDR2 from the germline V gene are MDHEN and SYDVKM. Here the CDR3 DNA reads TGTGCCAGCAGTTTGGAGGGGAGGGGGAGCAATCAGCCCCAGCATTTT. It yields the protein CASSLEGRGSNQPQHF.

The rearrangement joins TRBV28 to TRBJ2-2; possibly TRBD2 for D (6 bases). The CDR3 loop spans 15 amino acids. Germline lookup yields CDR1 MDHEN and CDR2 SYDVKM. Between the trimmed V and J ends, which lost 5 bases and 4 bases, there was a span of 14 bases. In DNA, the CDR3 is TGTGCCAGCAGTCCCTCGACTAGGATCACCGGGGAGCTGTTTTTT. Translated: CASSPSTRITGELFF.

The gene calls are TRBV5-4 and TRBJ2-3, with TRBD1 matching 7 bases. CDR1 SGHNT and CDR2 YYREEE come from the germline V gene (reference sequence). The ends lost 5 bases at V and 4 bases at J; junction bases unmatched: 4. The CDR3 contains 13 residues. Here the CDR3 DNA reads TGTGCCAGCAGTTCCGGGACAGCAGATACGCAGTATTTT. As protein: CASSSGTADTQYF.

The chain has TRBV20-1 and TRBJ1-2; 8 bases line up with TRBD1. Germline assignment: CDR1 DFQATT and CDR2 SNEGSKA (reference sequence). The CDR3 is 9 amino acids. As DNA, the CDR3 is TGCAGGACAGGGGACGGCTACACCTTC. It is translated as CRTGDGYTF.

This clone has more than one count but fewer than ten. This chain joins TRBV20-1 and TRBJ1-1, with D possibly being TRBD1 (5 bases). V was trimmed by 3 bases and J by 0 bases, leaving 11 bases between them. Per the germline V gene, CDR1 is DFQATT and CDR2 is SNEGSKA (reference sequence). The CDR3 totals 14 residues. CDR3 nucleotide sequence: TGCAGTGCTAGTACCAGGGTGATGAACACTGAAGCTTTCTTT. This encodes CSASTRVMNTEAFF.

The chain combines TRBV3-1 (or the pseudogene TRBV3-2) with TRBJ1-1, with D uncertain. The V gene lost 0 bases and the J gene lost 1 base, with 15 bases spanning the gap. This CDR3 contains 17 residues. Germline CDR1 reads LGHDT; CDR2 reads YNNKEL (reference sequence). Here the CDR3 DNA reads TGTGCCAGCAGCCAAGACCGCCAACCGGGGTCGAACACTGAAGCTTTCTTT. Protein sequence: CASSQDRQPGSNTEAFF.

This clone has more than one count but fewer than ten. V gene TRBV7-3 combines with J gene TRBJ2-1; 8 bases align to TRBD2. Germline V gene data show CDR1 as SGHTA and CDR2 as FQGTGA. The J segment lost 3 bases and the V segment lost 3 bases, leaving 1 base of the junction unmatched. The CDR3 covers 14 residues. The CDR3 sequence: CASSFSGDYNEQFF. In DNA form, the CDR3 reads TGTGCCAGCAGCTTTAGCGGGGACTACAATGAGCAGTTCTTC.

The chain employs TRBV19 and TRBJ1-2, with D perhaps matching TRBD1 (5 bases). CDR1 and CDR2 (germline): LNHDA, SQIVND (reference sequence). V shed 7 bases and J shed 6 bases, with 15 bases lying between them. The CDR3 runs to 13 residues. The CDR3 nucleotides are TGTGCCAGTAAAGGTGCCAGGGAAAATGGCTACACCTTC. It specifies CASKGARENGYTF.